The clone carrying this T cell receptor beta chain was recorded a few times. What it binds is not known. TCRdb keeps only in-frame clones here, not all; method: immunoSEQ multiplex PCR. In the table there are a few million clones, 85% to 95% of which are singletons. This CDR3 is 16 amino acids long. Germline CDR1 SGHNT, CDR2 YYREEE (reference sequence). With 3 bases clipped from V and 8 bases from J, the junction kept 15 bases outside the gene matches. The data were obtained in a study of shared clonotypes between healthy human individuals. Background on the study: CD8 memory received one plate per donor, CD8 naive two, CD4 memory three and CD4 naive three.

Study observations and caveats: In contrast to clonotypes shared by all four donors, non-shared clonotypes had lower generation probabilities. Depth was large, yet rarefaction showed that sorted-subset sequencing was incomplete.

The chain employs TRBV5-4 and TRBJ1-1, with TRBD1 identical over 8 bases. This TCR was recovered from a man aged 18 to 35 in good health. Some clones in this sample may be carry-over from other donors' samples. Sequenced input: naive CD4+ T cells from PBMCs. Subset of the sample: CD45RA+ positively selected. The CDR3 DNA reads as TGTGCCAGCAGCTCTACCCCCACCCAGGGGGCGGGAGAAGCTTTCTTT. It codes for CASSSTPTQGAGEAFF.